A selection of T cell receptor beta chains follows, all from one sample in a study of spatial heterogeneity in lung cancer. TCRdb itself ran the 5' RACE reads through MiXCR, one entry per CDR3 protein. Of around 75,000 distinct CDR3 sequences in the sample, roughly 15% were seen once. The specimen comprised PBMCs, sampled at surgery. The source of these receptors is a male donor with early-stage non-small cell lung cancer. Both conserved end residues are part of each CDR3. Fields, in order: CDR3 length, clone size, V gene, D gene, J gene, CDR3 protein, CDR3 DNA. D genes are given only for firm matches. Some rows have no size entry. The others give once, few or many, or a class for an expanded clone.

>13|few|TRBV20-1|TRBD1|TRBJ2-5
CSASGQIKETQYF
TGCAGTGCATCGGGACAGATAAAAGAGACCCAGTACTTC
>12|many|TRBV29-1|.|TRBJ2-1
CSVERRYNEQFF
TGCAGCGTTGAGCGGCGGTACAATGAGCAGTTCTTC
>15|.|TRBV27|.|TRBJ2-1
CASSLYRTSGNEQFF
TGTGCCAGCAGTTTATACCGGACATCGGGGAATGAGCAGTTCTTC
>12|few|TRBV20-1|.|TRBJ1-1
CSASGWGEEAFF
TGCAGTGCTAGCGGATGGGGGGAAGAAGCTTTCTTT
>13|few|TRBV5-4|.|TRBJ2-4
CASSFYGEDIQYF
TGTGCCAGCAGCTTCTACGGAGAGGACATTCAGTACTTC
>16|.|TRBV21-1|.|TRBJ1-1
CASSKVRQSFNTEAFF
TGTGCCAGCAGCAAAGTAAGGCAGAGCTTCAACACTGAAGCTTTCTTT
>14|.|TRBV12-3/TRBV12-4|.|TRBJ2-7
CASSPPSKSYEQYF
TGTGCCAGCAGTCCGCCCTCAAAATCCTACGAGCAGTACTTC
>15|many|TRBV28|TRBD2|TRBJ2-3
CASSPTSGPTDTQYF
TGTGCCAGCAGTCCGACTAGCGGACCTACAGATACGCAGTATTTT
>14|few|TRBV7-9|.|TRBJ2-7
CASSLEGISYEQYF
TGTGCCAGCAGCTTAGAGGGTATCTCCTACGAGCAGTACTTC
>12|many|TRBV4-1|.|TRBJ2-2
CASSLRPGELFF
TGCGCCAGCAGCCTTAGACCCGGGGAGCTGTTTTTT
>14|many|TRBV7-9|.|TRBJ2-7
CASSAAGRTYEQYF
TGTGCCAGCAGCGCGGCGGGCAGGACCTACGAGCAGTACTTC
>14|.|TRBV15|TRBD1|TRBJ1-5
CATSSGTGVQPQHF
TGTGCCACCAGCAGCGGGACAGGGGTTCAGCCCCAGCATTTT
>15|many|TRBV5-1|.|TRBJ2-7
CASSPGWGSSYEQYF
TGCGCCAGCAGCCCCGGATGGGGGAGCTCCTACGAGCAGTACTTC
>12|.|TRBV7-9|.|TRBJ2-3
CASSLDVLEQYF
TGTGCCAGCAGCTTAGATGTGCTGGAGCAGTATTTT
>12|.|TRBV10-3|.|TRBJ2-7
CAIRTVTYEQYF
TGTGCCATCAGGACAGTAACCTACGAGCAGTACTTC
>13|many|TRBV29-1|.|TRBJ2-3
CSAGNSGADTQYF
TGCAGCGCCGGGAACTCCGGGGCAGATACGCAGTATTTT
>13|many|TRBV7-8|.|TRBJ2-2
CASSSGGTGELFF
TGTGCCAGCAGCTCAGGAGGCACCGGGGAGCTGTTTTTT
>15|few|TRBV24-1|.|TRBJ2-2
CATSDPTANTGELFF
TGTGCCACCAGTGACCCGACAGCGAACACCGGGGAGCTGTTTTTT
>13|many|TRBV4-3|.|TRBJ2-3
CASRGQSTDTQYF
TGCGCCAGCAGGGGCCAGTCCACAGATACGCAGTATTTT
>16|.|TRBV5-1|TRBD2|TRBJ2-3
CASSAGPAGLADTQYF
TGCGCCAGCAGCGCGGGACCAGCGGGATTAGCGGATACGCAGTATTTT
>9|.|TRBV5-4|.|TRBJ2-7
CARSYEQYF
TGTGCCCGTTCCTACGAGCAGTACTTC
>14|few|TRBV12-3/TRBV12-4|.|TRBJ1-2
CASSPRQPYYGYTF
TGTGCCAGCAGTCCTAGGCAGCCCTACTATGGCTACACCTTC
>15|few|TRBV5-1|.|TRBJ1-5
CASSFSGYEDQPQHF
TGCGCCAGCAGCTTCTCAGGGTATGAGGATCAGCCCCAGCATTTT
>15|.|TRBV7-2|TRBD1|TRBJ1-3
CASSLRTGGGNTIYF
TGTGCCAGCAGCTTGCGCACAGGGGGGGGAAACACCATATATTTT
>15|many|TRBV27|.|TRBJ2-7
CASGQPAYRTYEQYF
TGTGCCAGCGGACAGCCTGCCTATAGGACCTACGAGCAGTACTTC
>14|many|TRBV7-2|TRBD2|TRBJ2-5
CASSLGSTSGTQYF
TGTGCCAGCAGCTTAGGGTCGACTAGCGGGACCCAGTACTTC
>15|.|TRBV20-1|TRBD2|TRBJ2-3
CSAQTSGTSTDTQYF
TGCAGTGCGCAGACTAGCGGGACTAGCACAGATACGCAGTATTTT
>14|many|TRBV6-5|.|TRBJ1-1
CASSYGQGNAEAFF
TGTGCCAGCAGTTACGGGCAGGGTAACGCTGAAGCTTTCTTT
>16|.|TRBV5-1|.|TRBJ1-1
CASSLTGPWVNTEAFF
TGCGCCAGCAGCTTGACAGGGCCTTGGGTGAACACTGAAGCTTTCTTT
>14|.|TRBV10-1|.|TRBJ2-3
CTSSERVGTDTQYF
TGCACCAGCAGTGAGAGGGTTGGCACAGATACGCAGTATTTT
>14|few|TRBV4-1|.|TRBJ2-7
CASSNGPGAYEQYF
TGCGCCAGCAGCAACGGGCCAGGAGCCTACGAGCAGTACTTC
>16|.|TRBV7-9|TRBD1|TRBJ1-6
CASSLAAGTVNSPLHF
TGTGCCAGCAGCTTAGCCGCCGGGACAGTTAATTCACCCCTCCACTTT
>12|few|TRBV7-9|.|TRBJ1-1
CASSLVSWAAFF
TGTGCCAGCAGCTTAGTATCATGGGCCGCTTTCTTT
>14|.|TRBV18|.|TRBJ2-3
CASSPFPLTDTQYF
TGTGCCAGCTCACCTTTCCCCCTCACAGATACGCAGTATTTT
>13|many|TRBV4-3|.|TRBJ2-1
CASSLGLQGEQFF
TGCGCCAGCAGCCTTGGACTCCAAGGGGAGCAGTTCTTC
>12|.|TRBV30|.|TRBJ2-7
CAWSVSIYEQYF
TGTGCCTGGAGTGTGTCCATCTACGAGCAGTACTTC
>16|few|TRBV6-1|TRBD2|TRBJ2-2
CASSDYGLAGSGELFF
TGTGCCAGCAGCGATTACGGACTAGCGGGTAGCGGGGAGCTGTTTTTT
>15|many|TRBV5-1|TRBD2|TRBJ2-1
CASSPGRGRDNEQFF
TGCGCCAGCAGTCCTGGACGCGGGAGAGACAATGAGCAGTTCTTC
>16|.|TRBV25-1|TRBD1|TRBJ2-5
CASSVGQGNLGETQYF
TGTGCCAGCAGTGTAGGACAGGGGAACCTGGGGGAGACCCAGTACTTC
>14|.|TRBV11-3|.|TRBJ2-3
CASSLAPGTDTQYF
TGTGCCAGCAGCTTAGCCCCGGGAACAGATACGCAGTATTTT
>14|.|TRBV30|TRBD2|TRBJ2-7
CAWRRLAESYEQYF
TGTGCCTGGAGACGACTAGCGGAATCCTACGAGCAGTACTTC
>16|.|TRBV7-6|TRBD2|TRBJ2-3
CASSLGTSGRTDTQYF
TGTGCCAGCAGCTTAGGGACTAGCGGGAGGACAGATACGCAGTATTTT
>15|.|TRBV5-1|.|TRBJ1-3
CASSLDRISGNTIYF
TGCGCCAGCAGCTTGGACCGAATCTCTGGAAACACCATATATTTT
>16|many|TRBV4-3|TRBD2|TRBJ2-3
CASSQAWRESTDTQYF
TGCGCCAGCAGCCAGGCTTGGCGGGAGAGCACAGATACGCAGTATTTT
>16|many|TRBV29-1|.|TRBJ2-7
CSVGLWDSRFAYEQYF
TGCAGCGTGGGACTCTGGGACTCAAGGTTCGCCTACGAGCAGTACTTC
>18|.|TRBV4-2|TRBD1|TRBJ2-6
CASSQATGGATGANVLTF
TGTGCCAGCAGCCAAGCGACAGGGGGCGCTACCGGGGCCAACGTCCTGACTTTC
>16|.|TRBV7-9|TRBD2|TRBJ2-1
CASSHRTSGRYNEQFF
TGTGCCAGCAGTCATCGGACTAGCGGGAGGTACAATGAGCAGTTCTTC
>13|.|TRBV5-5|.|TRBJ1-4
CASSFGYNEKLFF
TGTGCCAGCAGCTTCGGGTACAATGAAAAACTGTTTTTT
>19|few|TRBV14|.|TRBJ2-5
CASSLLTGGGRVSRETQYF
TGTGCCAGCAGCCTACTAACCGGAGGGGGCAGGGTGTCGCGAGAGACCCAGTACTTC
>14|few|TRBV20-1|TRBD1|TRBJ1-5
CSAADRGSNQPQHF
TGCAGTGCCGCGGACAGGGGAAGCAATCAGCCCCAGCATTTT
>13|many|TRBV2|.|TRBJ2-6
CASSGGQSNVLTF
TGTGCCAGCAGCGGAGGCCAATCCAACGTCCTGACTTTC
>15|.|TRBV12-3/TRBV12-4|.|TRBJ2-1
CASSPPLGLMNEQFF
TGTGCCAGCAGTCCCCCCTTGGGGCTAATGAATGAGCAGTTCTTC
>13|.|TRBV18|.|TRBJ1-1
CASSPGRGSEAFF
TGTGCCAGCTCACCGGGGAGGGGGTCTGAAGCTTTCTTT
>13|.|TRBV30|.|TRBJ2-7
CAWRGIGTYEQYF
TGTGCCTGGAGGGGGATTGGGACCTACGAGCAGTACTTC
>13|many|TRBV18|.|TRBJ2-1
CASSTQEYNEQFF
TGTGCCAGCTCAACCCAGGAATACAATGAGCAGTTCTTC
>16|many|TRBV9|.|TRBJ1-1
CASSVTGFPSRTEAFF
TGTGCCAGCAGCGTTACAGGGTTTCCCAGCCGGACTGAAGCTTTCTTT
>12|many|TRBV29-1|.|TRBJ1-1
CSVASANGEAFF
TGCAGCGTTGCTTCCGCCAACGGTGAAGCTTTCTTT